The 22 T cell receptor beta chains presented below share a single source sample, sequenced in a study of cytomegalovirus exposure and HLA in healthy donors. Data came from immunoSEQ multiplex PCR; TCRdb stores just in-frame clones and leaves some out. The sample lists roughly 140,000 clones, 85% to 90% occurring once. Material for sequencing was PBMCs. The receptors here all came from a woman aged 18-29 years in good health and CMV-seropositive.

V is TRBV28 and J is TRBJ1-4; D possibly corresponds to TRBD1 (6 bases). This CDR3 comprises 13 residues. Trimming pared 7 bases from V and 3 bases from J, leaving 9 bases between. Germline V CDR1 and CDR2: MDHEN, SYDVKM. The CDR3 sequence: CASIRTANEKLFF. The CDR3 bases are TGTGCCAGCATACGGACAGCTAATGAAAAACTGTTTTTT.

The chain recombines TRBV6-1 with TRBJ1-1; D uncertain. V lost 3 bases and J lost 3, with 5 bases in between. Germline CDR1 and CDR2: MNHNS and SASEGT. This CDR3 region has 12 residues. This chain's CDR3 is CASSDRYTEAFF. CDR3 DNA: TGTGCCAGCAGTGACAGATACACTGAAGCTTTCTTT.

The V call is TRBV2, the J call TRBJ1-5; the D gene is possibly TRBD1 (5 bases). This CDR3 has 15 amino acids. Germline lookup yields CDR1 SNHLY and CDR2 FYNNEI. With 3 bases removed from V and 1 base from J, the gap between germline ends came to 10 bases. CDR3 DNA: TGTGCCAGCAGTGAGCGGGGGGGGAGCAATCAGCCCCAGCATTTT. Protein: CASSERGGSNQPQHF.

V and J are TRBV30 and TRBJ2-7, with 7 nucleotides matching TRBD1. The V segment lost 2 bases and the J segment 6 bases; nucleotides outside the gene matches: 1. The V gene's germline CDR1 is GTSNPN and CDR2 SVGIG (reference sequence). The CDR3 spans 11 residues. CDR3 loop: CAWSNRGEQYF. The DNA of the CDR3 is TGTGCCTGGAGTAACAGGGGCGAGCAGTACTTC.

V and J are TRBV27 and TRBJ1-5; tentatively, D is TRBD1 (5 bases). The CDR3 is 15 amino acids. Germline CDR1 and CDR2: MNHEY and SMNVEV (reference sequence). The V end lost 5 bases, the J end lost 2 bases, and 13 bases lay between the germline ends. CDR3 DNA: TGTGCCAGCAGTCAGGGCGTATTTGGCAATCAGCCCCAGCATTTT. It encodes CASSQGVFGNQPQHF.

This clone was seen more than once but under ten times. The chain uses TRBV7-7 and TRBJ2-1; D is undetermined. Trimming removed 3 bases at V and 7 bases at J, with 16 bases between. The CDR3 extends over 15 amino acids. Germline CDR1 is SSHAT and CDR2 is FNYEAQ (reference sequence). CDR3 nucleotides: TGTGCCAGCAGCTTGACCCAGGCAATTGGGAATGAGCAGTTCTTC. Translated: CASSLTQAIGNEQFF.

This sequence joins TRBV2 and TRBJ2-2; 8 bases align to TRBD2. The V gene end was trimmed by 3 bases and the J gene end by 6 bases; junction bases not matched to a gene: 3. This CDR3 is 14 amino acids long. Germline lookup yields CDR1 SNHLY and CDR2 FYNNEI. CDR3 in DNA: TGTGCCAGCAGTGATGAGCGGGAGTCCGGGGAGCTGTTTTTT. Translation gives CASSDERESGELFF.

The chain combines TRBV4-1 with TRBJ2-2; 14 bases match TRBD2. Germline CDR1 and CDR2: MGHRA and YSYEKL. V dropped 0 bases and J dropped 4; count of bases not matched to a gene: 7. The CDR3 has 19 residues. CDR3 loop: CASSQDRLAGGPGTGELFF. CDR3 DNA sequence: TGCGCCAGCAGCCAAGACCGACTAGCGGGAGGGCCCGGCACCGGGGAGCTGTTTTTT.

This clone was counted once. This chain links TRBV11-2 with TRBJ2-1; TRBD2 aligns across 7 bases. Germline CDR1 reads SGHAT; CDR2 reads FQNNGV. V dropped 3 bases and J dropped 6; count of bases not matched to a gene: 17. CDR3 length: 18 amino acids. CDR3 amino acids: CASSFGTPGLPFSNEQFF. In nucleotides, the CDR3 is TGTGCCAGCAGCTTTGGAACGCCGGGACTACCCTTTTCCAATGAGCAGTTCTTC.

The chain employs TRBV27 and TRBJ1-2; D call uncertain. V lost 5 bases and J lost 2, with 15 bases in between. The CDR3 sequence is 15 residues long. Germline V gene lookup returns CDR1 MNHEY and CDR2 SMNVEV (reference sequence). The CDR3 loop reads CASSQWANTNYGYTF. The CDR3 DNA reads as TGTGCCAGCAGTCAATGGGCGAATACGAACTATGGCTACACCTTC.

The CDR3 sequence: CASSSEDRSGYNEQFF. CDR3 sequence (DNA): TGTGCCAGCAGCTCCGAGGACAGGAGTGGCTACAATGAGCAGTTCTTC. The chain employs TRBV4-2 and TRBJ2-1; 7 positions match TRBD1. Germline V lookup: CDR1 LGHNA, CDR2 YNFKEQ. The CDR3 has 16 amino acids. The junction had 10 bases not matched to a gene; V was cut back by 5 bases and J by 3 bases.

This chain connects TRBV30 to TRBJ1-1; weak D call: TRBD1 (6 bases). Between the trimmed V and J ends, which lost 5 bases and 4 bases, there was a span of 14 bases. CDR3 length equals 13 residues. The germline V gene has CDR1 GTSNPN and CDR2 SVGIG (reference sequence). The DNA for the CDR3 is TGTGCCTGGTCCAGGACAGCGGCCACTGAAGCTTTCTTT. As protein: CAWSRTAATEAFF.

The CDR3 loop is CASSYSREGNIQYF. In DNA, the CDR3 is TGTGCCAGCAGTTACTCGAGAGAGGGCAACATTCAGTACTTC. The chain joins TRBV6-5 to TRBJ2-4; possible D gene TRBD2, 5 bases. This CDR3 contains 14 residues. Between the trimmed V and J ends, which lost 0 bases and 7 bases, there was a span of 10 bases. Germline V gene sequence: CDR1 MNHEY, CDR2 SVGAGI.

V and J are TRBV30 and TRBJ2-3; TRBD2 aligns across 9 bases. The CDR3 has 12 residues. V lost 5 bases and J lost 9; bases outside the gene matches: 6. Germline values: CDR1 GTSNPN, CDR2 SVGIG (reference sequence). The CDR3 region has the DNA TGTGCCTGGGCTTTAGCGGGAGACACGCAGTATTTT. Translating it yields CAWALAGDTQYF.

The genes are TRBV5-1 and TRBJ2-1, with 11 bases lining up with TRBD2. This CDR3 spans 16 amino acids. V gave up 2 bases and J gave up 4 bases; unmatched junction bases: 5. CDR1 SGHRS and CDR2 YFSETQ come from the germline V gene. The CDR3 DNA reads TGCGCCAGCAGCTTCGGAGGGACTAGCGGATACAATGAGCAGTTCTTC. This encodes CASSFGGTSGYNEQFF. Based on the CDR3 plus reference TRBV5-1 and TRBJ2-1, the full variable domain is KAGVTQTPRYLIKTRGQQVTLSCSPISGHRSVSWYQQTPGQGLQFLFEYFSETQRNKGNFPGRFSGRQFSNSRSEMNVSTLELGDSALYLCASSFGGTSGYNEQFFGPGTRLTVL.

This chain uses TRBV4-3 with TRBJ2-3; D not resolved. The CDR3 has 14 residues. Trimming took 0 bases from V and 3 from J, leaving 7 bases between them. Germline CDR1 and CDR2: LGHNA and YSLEER. The CDR3, as DNA: TGCGCCAGCAGCCAAGATTCCGGGACAGATACGCAGTATTTT. Amino acids: CASSQDSGTDTQYF.

The chain combines TRBV28 with TRBJ2-7; 10 nucleotides agree with TRBD2. With V trimmed by 6 bases and J by 4 bases, 6 bases remained unmatched. CDR3 length: 14 amino acids. From germline, CDR1 is MDHEN and CDR2 SYDVKM. The CDR3 is CASRELAGVYEQYF. The CDR3 DNA sequence: TGTGCCAGCAGGGAGCTAGCGGGAGTATACGAGCAGTACTTC. The full variable domain, its missing parts supplied by reference TRBV28 and TRBJ2-7, is DVKVTQSSRYLVKRTGEKVFLECVQDMDHENMFWYRQDPGLGLRLIYFSYDVKMKEKGDIPEGYSVSREKKERFSLILESASTNQTSMYLCASRELAGVYEQYFGPGTRLTVT.

This chain uses TRBV6-1 with TRBJ2-1, with 7 bases lining up with TRBD1. Germline CDR1 and CDR2: MNHNS and SASEGT. The junction had 10 bases not matched to a gene; V was cut back by 4 bases and J by 4 bases. CDR3 length: 16 amino acids. The CDR3 DNA reads as TGTGCCAGCAGTGCCCCTGTTAGGGGGCGATACAATGAGCAGTTCTTC. This codes for CASSAPVRGRYNEQFF.

The chain employs TRBV25-1 and TRBJ2-1; 10 positions match TRBD2. Germline-derived CDR1 and CDR2 are MGHDK and SYGVNS. The CDR3 is 15 residues long. V lost 5 bases to trimming and J lost 5 bases; unmatched junction nucleotides: 6. CDR3 sequence reads: CASSSSGRVDNEQFF. The CDR3 nucleotides are TGTGCCAGCAGTTCTAGCGGGAGAGTTGACAATGAGCAGTTCTTC.

The rearrangement uses TRBV28 and TRBJ2-7; 10 nucleotides agree with TRBD1. The V segment lost 7 bases and the J segment 0 bases; nucleotides outside the gene matches: 12. Germline V gene data show CDR1 as MDHEN and CDR2 as SYDVKM. This CDR3 region has 17 residues. In nucleotides, the CDR3 is TGTGCCAGCACACCGGGACAGGGGTCCTCTGCCTCCTACGAGCAGTACTTC. Residues: CASTPGQGSSASYEQYF.

The genes are TRBV30 and TRBJ2-5; D is unclear. The germline V gene has CDR1 GTSNPN and CDR2 SVGIG (reference sequence). The CDR3 totals 13 residues. With 0 bases removed from V and 0 bases from J, the gap between germline ends came to 5 bases. The CDR3 DNA sequence: TGTGCCTGGAGTGTAACGGACCAAGAGACCCAGTACTTC. Translation: CAWSVTDQETQYF.

The rearrangement joins TRBV30 to TRBJ2-7; no reliable D call. Germline V CDR1 and CDR2: GTSNPN, SVGIG (reference sequence). Between the trimmed V and J ends, which lost 3 bases and 0 bases, there was a span of 6 bases. The CDR3 contains 12 residues. CDR3 loop: CAWRLNSYEQYF. CDR3 nucleotide sequence: TGTGCCTGGAGACTCAACTCCTACGAGCAGTACTTC.